The 21 T cell receptor beta chains given below trace back to one sample, sequenced in a study of identical twins. TCRdb ran MiXCR on the 5' RACE reads and lists one entry per CDR3 protein. This table holds approximately 240,000 distinct CDR3 sequences, roughly 13% found once. Sequenced: memory (CD45RO+) T cells sorted from blood. These TCRs come from a woman aged 18-30 years in good health.

The V and J genes are TRBV20-1 and TRBJ2-1, with D unresolved. With 2 bases removed from V and 0 bases from J, the gap between germline ends came to 11 bases. Germline V lookup: CDR1 DFQATT, CDR2 SNEGSKA (reference sequence). The CDR3 covers 15 residues. The CDR3 sequence: CSARIGGSSYNEQFF. The CDR3 nucleotides are TGCAGTGCTAGAATTGGCGGAAGCTCCTACAATGAGCAGTTCTTC.

The chain has TRBV20-1 and TRBJ2-1; TRBD2 aligns across 11 bases. The junction had 8 bases not matched to a gene; V was cut back by 0 bases and J by 4 bases. Germline V gene sequence: CDR1 DFQATT, CDR2 SNEGSKA (reference sequence). The CDR3 runs to 17 residues. CDR3 residues: CSARDFRGLAVYNEQFF. The CDR3 DNA reads TGCAGTGCTAGAGATTTCAGGGGACTAGCGGTTTACAATGAGCAGTTCTTC.

The chain has TRBV7-9 and TRBJ2-7; the D gene is possibly TRBD1 (8 bases). V shed 10 bases and J shed 2 bases, with 15 bases lying between them. Germline CDR1 reads SEHNR; CDR2 reads FQNEAQ (reference sequence). The CDR3 is 13 residues long. The CDR3 loop reads CATGGQGPYEQYF. CDR3 DNA sequence: TGTGCCACGGGAGGACAGGGACCCTACGAGCAGTACTTC.

This clonotype was observed many times. This chain connects TRBV20-1 to TRBJ2-2; D remains ambiguous. V shed 3 bases and J shed 2 bases, with 10 bases lying between them. The CDR3 spans 14 residues. Looked up from germline, CDR1 is DFQATT and CDR2 is SNEGSKA (reference sequence). Here the CDR3 reads CSASRQINTGELFF. CDR3 DNA: TGCAGTGCTAGCCGGCAGATCAACACCGGGGAGCTGTTTTTT.

This clonotype has a count of ten or more. V usage is TRBV12-3 or TRBV12-4 and J usage is TRBJ2-7; TRBD1 matches at 7 bases. CDR3 size: 14 residues. J was trimmed by 3 bases and V by 4 bases; bases with no gene match: 6. The CDR3 DNA reads TGTGCCAGCAGTTCCATGACAGGGTACTACGAGCAGTACTTC. Translating it yields CASSSMTGYYEQYF.

In this sample, this clonotype turned up a few times. CDR3 DNA: TGTGCCAGTAGTATAGATCAAGGAGCCGGGGTCTACGAGCAGTACTTC. It encodes CASSIDQGAGVYEQYF. This chain connects TRBV19 to TRBJ2-7; perhaps TRBD2 as D (5 bases). Germline V gives CDR1 LNHDA, CDR2 SQIVND (reference sequence). Trimming pared 0 bases from V and 3 bases from J, leaving 15 bases between. The CDR3 runs to 16 residues.

The CDR3 bases are TGTGCCAGCAGCTATCAGGGGTCCGGGGTTACGCAGTATTTT. Translating it yields CASSYQGSGVTQYF. V usage is TRBV5-6 and J usage is TRBJ2-3, with a weak D call TRBD1 (6 bases). V dropped 3 bases and J dropped 8 bases, with 16 bases sitting between them. This CDR3 spans 14 amino acids. Germline lookup yields CDR1 SGHDT and CDR2 YYEEEE. Full variable domain (remainder filled in from reference TRBV5-6 and TRBJ2-3): DAGVTQSPTHLIKTRGQQVTLRCSPKSGHDTVSWYQQALGQGPQFIFQYYEEEERQRGNFPDRFSGHQFPNYSSELNVNALLLGDSALYLCASSYQGSGVTQYFGPGTRLTVL.

This clonotype was recorded at least ten times. V usage is TRBV7-8 and J usage is TRBJ1-5; D might be TRBD1 (5 bases). V lost 5 bases and J lost 7, with 9 bases in between. The CDR3 contains 12 residues. Germline V gene lookup returns CDR1 SGHVS and CDR2 FQNEAQ. This CDR3 is CASSRQTQPQHF. CDR3 DNA: TGTGCCAGCAGCCGACAGACCCAGCCCCAGCATTTT. Based on the CDR3 plus reference TRBV7-8 and TRBJ1-5, the full variable domain is GAGVSQSPRYKVAKRGQDVALRCDPISGHVSLFWYQQALGQGPEFLTYFQNEAQLDKSGLPSDRFFAERPEGSVSTLKIQRTQQEDSAVYLCASSRQTQPQHFGDGTRLSIL.

CDR3 coding DNA: TGCAGTGCTAGCCCCCTCCCGGGGACTGAAGCTTTCTTT. Translating gives CSASPLPGTEAFF. The chain couples TRBV20-1 to TRBJ1-1; D is unresolved. Trimming cost V 3 bases and J 5 bases, with 13 bases left between them. The CDR3 length is 13 residues. Germline CDR1 reads DFQATT; CDR2 reads SNEGSKA (reference sequence).

The chain links TRBV6-6 to TRBJ2-5; 8 bases are a match to TRBD1. CDR3 length: 13 amino acids. The trim removed 6 bases at V and 2 bases at J, leaving 2 bases unmatched. Germline CDR1 MNHNY, CDR2 SVGAGI (reference sequence). CDR3 DNA sequence: TGTGCCAGCAGAACAGGGGGGCAAGAGACCCAGTACTTC. Protein product: CASRTGGQETQYF.

Many counts were recorded for this clonotype. V gene TRBV4-3 combines with J gene TRBJ2-6; D is unresolved. The CDR3 totals 16 residues. Germline V gene sequence: CDR1 LGHNA, CDR2 YSLEER. With 0 bases removed from V and 0 bases from J, the gap between germline ends came to 6 bases. The CDR3 loop is CASSQEPGSGANVLTF. DNA of the CDR3: TGCGCCAGCAGCCAAGAACCCGGCTCTGGGGCCAACGTCCTGACTTTC.

In its sample, this clonotype was seen a few times. The chain combines TRBV7-8 with TRBJ1-6; 8 bases map to TRBD1. Germline values: CDR1 SGHVS, CDR2 FQNEAQ. The V and J ends lost 10 bases and 7 bases, in that order; junction bases with no gene match: 12. The CDR3 extends over 15 amino acids. CDR3 DNA sequence: TGTGCCACCCGGGGGAATGCAGGGGGCAATTCACCCCTCCACTTT. Its translation is CATRGNAGGNSPLHF.

This rearrangement joins TRBV5-6 to TRBJ2-6, with a weak D call TRBD1 (6 bases). CDR3 length equals 18 residues. The germline V and J ends were trimmed by 4 bases and 4 bases, with 21 bases remaining between them. Germline-derived CDR1 and CDR2 are SGHDT and YYEEEE. CDR3 sequence reads: CASSRRMTGPGGANVLTF. The CDR3 DNA is TGTGCCAGCAGCCGACGAATGACAGGCCCAGGAGGGGCCAACGTCCTGACTTTC.

This clonotype was observed a handful of times. The chain couples TRBV5-1 to TRBJ2-3, with TRBD1 as a possible D gene (6 bases). The germline V gene has CDR1 SGHRS and CDR2 YFSETQ. The V end lost 2 bases, the J end lost 6 bases, and 22 bases lay between the germline ends. The CDR3 runs to 17 residues. CDR3 region: CASSFLARDTTEDTQYF. As DNA, the CDR3 is TGCGCCAGCAGCTTTCTGGCCCGGGACACGACCGAGGATACGCAGTATTTT.

This clonotype turned up a few times. This chain joins TRBV5-6 and TRBJ2-3; a weak D match, TRBD1 (6 bases). The CDR3 is made up of 14 amino acids. From germline, CDR1 is SGHDT and CDR2 YYEEEE. Trimming took 4 bases from V and 6 from J, leaving 15 bases between them. The CDR3 DNA is TGTGCCAGCAGCATTCAGGGGAATCACGATACGCAGTATTTT. Protein sequence: CASSIQGNHDTQYF.

This clonotype occurred many times. This sequence joins TRBV29-1 and TRBJ2-5; 9 bases are shared with TRBD2. The length of the CDR3 is 13 residues. Germline-derived CDR1 and CDR2 are SQVTM and ANQGSEA. The CDR3 reads CSGGPSGVKTQYF. The CDR3 DNA reads TGCAGTGGGGGGCCTAGCGGGGTGAAGACCCAGTACTTC. The whole variable domain, filled in from reference TRBV29-1 and TRBJ2-5, reads SAVISQKPSRDICQRGTSLTIQCQVDSQVTMMFWYRQQPGQSLTLIATANQGSEATYESGFVIDKFPISRPNLTFSTLTVSNMSPEDSSIYLCSGGPSGVKTQYFGPGTRLLVL.

The V gene is TRBV27, the J gene TRBJ2-3; D possibly corresponds to TRBD1 (5 bases). Germline assignment: CDR1 MNHEY and CDR2 SMNVEV (reference sequence). The V end lost 2 bases, the J end lost 1 base, and 10 bases lay between the germline ends. The CDR3 spans 15 residues. The CDR3 sequence: CASSLSTGGTDTQYF. Written as DNA, the CDR3 is TGTGCCAGCAGTTTAAGTACAGGAGGCACAGATACGCAGTATTTT.

In its sample, this clonotype was seen a few times. The V and J genes are TRBV12-3 or TRBV12-4 and TRBJ1-1; no firm D call. Trimming took off 5 bases at V and 3 bases at J, with 13 bases between the two ends. The CDR3 contains 14 residues. CDR3 DNA: TGTGCCAGCAGTCTATTTCCCAAAGACACTGAAGCTTTCTTT. Amino acids: CASSLFPKDTEAFF.

This clonotype turned up a few times. This chain joins TRBV20-1 and TRBJ1-2, with D tentatively TRBD1 (6 bases). From germline, CDR1 is DFQATT and CDR2 SNEGSKA (reference sequence). The CDR3 loop spans 14 amino acids. With 0 bases removed from V and 11 bases from J, the gap between germline ends came to 19 bases. The CDR3 nucleotides read TGCAGTGCTAGAGATCCCACAGGGTATAGCAGTTACACCTTC. This codes for CSARDPTGYSSYTF.

This clonotype has just a few counts. The J gene is TRBJ2-3, the V gene TRBV20-1; D not resolved. Trimming shortened V by 6 bases and J by 0 bases, and 10 bases separated the two germline ends. The CDR3 consists of 13 residues. Germline CDR1 is DFQATT and CDR2 is SNEGSKA (reference sequence). The DNA for the CDR3 is TGCAGTGCGCCGCGCCTCAGCACAGATACGCAGTATTTT. This gives the protein CSAPRLSTDTQYF.

This clonotype has more than one count but fewer than ten. The chain couples TRBV11-2 to TRBJ2-7; 8 bases map to TRBD2. Per the germline V gene, CDR1 is SGHAT and CDR2 is FQNNGV. The CDR3 sequence is 15 residues long. Trimming cost V 0 bases and J 3 bases; bases outside gene matches: 4. CDR3 bases: TGTGCCAGCAGCTTAGAAGCGGGAGAGTTCTACGAGCAGTACTTC. Amino acids: CASSLEAGEFYEQYF.